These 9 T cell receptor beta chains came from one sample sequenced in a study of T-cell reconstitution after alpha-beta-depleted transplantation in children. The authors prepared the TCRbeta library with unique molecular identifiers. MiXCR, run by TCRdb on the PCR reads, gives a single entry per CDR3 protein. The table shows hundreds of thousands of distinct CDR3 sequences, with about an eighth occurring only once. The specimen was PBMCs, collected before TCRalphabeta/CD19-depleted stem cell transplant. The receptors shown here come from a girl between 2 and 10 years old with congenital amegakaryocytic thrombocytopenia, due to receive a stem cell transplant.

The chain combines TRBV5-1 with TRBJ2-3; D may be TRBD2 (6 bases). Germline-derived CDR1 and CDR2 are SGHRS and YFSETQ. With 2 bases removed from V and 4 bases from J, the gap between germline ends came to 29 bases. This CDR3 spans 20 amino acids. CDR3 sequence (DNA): TGCGCCAGCAGCTTCCCTCCCCAGACTAGTGGGGGTCGGGCCCCAGATACGCAGTATTTT. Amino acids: CASSFPPQTSGGRAPDTQYF.

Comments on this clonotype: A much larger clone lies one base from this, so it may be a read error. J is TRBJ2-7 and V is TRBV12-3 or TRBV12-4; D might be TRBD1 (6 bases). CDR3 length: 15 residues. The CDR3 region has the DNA TGTGCCAGCAGTGCACAGGGCTCTATCGGCTACGAGCAGCACTTC. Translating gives CASSAQGSIGYEQHF.

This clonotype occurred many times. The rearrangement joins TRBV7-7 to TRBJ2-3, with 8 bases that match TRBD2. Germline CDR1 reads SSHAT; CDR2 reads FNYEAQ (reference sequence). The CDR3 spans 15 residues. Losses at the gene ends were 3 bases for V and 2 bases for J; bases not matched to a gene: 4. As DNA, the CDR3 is TGTGCCAGCAGCTTTAACGGGAGGGACACAGATACGCAGTATTTT. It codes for CASSFNGRDTDTQYF.

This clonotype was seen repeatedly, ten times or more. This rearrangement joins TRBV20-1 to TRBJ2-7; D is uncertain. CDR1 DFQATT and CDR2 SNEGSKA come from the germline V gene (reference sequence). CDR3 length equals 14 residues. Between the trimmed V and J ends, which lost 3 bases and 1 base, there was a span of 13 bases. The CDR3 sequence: CSASLMGSSYEQYF. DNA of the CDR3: TGCAGTGCTAGTTTGATGGGCTCTTCCTACGAGCAGTACTTC.

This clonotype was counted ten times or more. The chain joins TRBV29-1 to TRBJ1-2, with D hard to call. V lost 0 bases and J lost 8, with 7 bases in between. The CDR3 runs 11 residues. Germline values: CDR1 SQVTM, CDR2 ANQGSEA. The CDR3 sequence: CSVEDLAGYTF. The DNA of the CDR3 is TGCAGCGTTGAAGATCTCGCGGGCTACACCTTC.

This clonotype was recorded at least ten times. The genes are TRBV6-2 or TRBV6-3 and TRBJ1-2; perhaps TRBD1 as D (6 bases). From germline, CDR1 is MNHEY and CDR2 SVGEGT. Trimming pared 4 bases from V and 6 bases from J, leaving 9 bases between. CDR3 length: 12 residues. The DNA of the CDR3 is TGTGCCAGCAGTTGGGACACCCATGGCTACACCTTC. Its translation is CASSWDTHGYTF.

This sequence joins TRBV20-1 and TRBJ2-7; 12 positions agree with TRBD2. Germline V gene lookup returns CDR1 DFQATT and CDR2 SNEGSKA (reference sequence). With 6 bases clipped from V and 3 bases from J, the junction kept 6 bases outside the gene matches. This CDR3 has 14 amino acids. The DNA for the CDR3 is TGCAGTGCCACCCGGACTAGCGGGGTCTACGAGCAGTACTTC. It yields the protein CSATRTSGVYEQYF.

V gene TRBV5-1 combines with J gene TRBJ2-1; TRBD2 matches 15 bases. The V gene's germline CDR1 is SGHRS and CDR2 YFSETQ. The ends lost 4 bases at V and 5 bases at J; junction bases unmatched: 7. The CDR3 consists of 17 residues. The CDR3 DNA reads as TGCGCCAGCAGCCCGGGACTAGCGGGAGGTACCAACAATGAGCAGTTCTTC. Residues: CASSPGLAGGTNNEQFF. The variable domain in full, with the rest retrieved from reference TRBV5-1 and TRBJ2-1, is KAGVTQTPRYLIKTRGQQVTLSCSPISGHRSVSWYQQTPGQGLQFLFEYFSETQRNKGNFPGRFSGRQFSNSRSEMNVSTLELGDSALYLCASSPGLAGGTNNEQFFGPGTRLTVL.

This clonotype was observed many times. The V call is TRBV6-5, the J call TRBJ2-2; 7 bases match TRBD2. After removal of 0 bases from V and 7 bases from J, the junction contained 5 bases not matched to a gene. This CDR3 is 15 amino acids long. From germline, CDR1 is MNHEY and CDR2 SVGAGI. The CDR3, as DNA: TGTGCCAGCAGTTACTCGGCTAGCGGTAACGGGGAGCTGTTTTTT. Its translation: CASSYSASGNGELFF.